The T cell receptor (beta chain) under discussion was sequenced for a study of blood T cells in healthy people across ages. This clonotype was seen only a few times. Its antigen remains unidentified. Primed by a sample-barcoded 5' primer and a J-beta primer mix, a second PCR proceeded for 7 to 11 cycles. TCRdb analysed the 5' RACE reads with MiXCR anew, one entry per CDR3 protein. The sample contains around 1,000,000 distinct CDR3 sequences, approximately 26% of which appear only once. Study-level points and caveats: Roughly linear declines in TCR beta diversity per million T cells occurred with age.

The CDR3 is 12 amino acids. Germline CDR1 reads SQVTM; CDR2 reads ANQGSEA. The V and J ends lost 3 bases and 7 bases respectively, with 12 bases between them. The same sample was also studied in work on T cells of mothers and their children. In that study: Thymic selection shapes TCR recombination output similarly in related and unrelated pairs. Not a single persistent microchimeric T cell clone was detected.

Material for sequencing was blood. This sequence originates from a girl aged 2 to 10 in good health. The gene calls are TRBV29-1 and TRBJ1-2; D ambiguous. CDR3 coding DNA: TGCAGCGTTGAGGGCGACGGAATTGGCTACACCTTC. This translates into CSVEGDGIGYTF.